This TCR beta chain was documented in a study of shared clonotypes between healthy human individuals. This clone appeared once. The target antigen is unknown. V gave up 8 bases and J gave up 4 bases, with 17 bases separating them. The CDR3 contains 15 residues. Germline V lookup: CDR1 SEHNR, CDR2 FQNEAQ (reference sequence). TCRdb's copy holds only in-frame clones and misses some; the assay was immunoSEQ multiplex PCR. Among around 2.5 million clones listed, approximately 94% were seen once. Study-wide findings and caveats: Naive CD4 clonotypes were shared across several donors at approximately 5.3%.

Donors comprised healthy HIV-negative adults lacking recent acute infections or vaccinations. Every donor was a Caucasian adult from Nashville, Tennessee. Investigators divided CD4+ cells into CD45RA+ naive and CD45RA-negative memory subsets. The material sequenced was naive CD4+ T cells from PBMCs. Subset indicated: CD45RA+ positively selected. This chain links TRBV7-9 with TRBJ1-4, with D perhaps matching TRBD1 (6 bases). The TCR sequence derives from a man aged 18 to 30 in good health. Some clones in this sample may be carry-over from other donors' samples. The CDR3, as DNA: TGTGCCAGCGGGGTCGGGGGCGCCGGTAATGAAAAACTGTTTTTT. It specifies CASGVGGAGNEKLFF.